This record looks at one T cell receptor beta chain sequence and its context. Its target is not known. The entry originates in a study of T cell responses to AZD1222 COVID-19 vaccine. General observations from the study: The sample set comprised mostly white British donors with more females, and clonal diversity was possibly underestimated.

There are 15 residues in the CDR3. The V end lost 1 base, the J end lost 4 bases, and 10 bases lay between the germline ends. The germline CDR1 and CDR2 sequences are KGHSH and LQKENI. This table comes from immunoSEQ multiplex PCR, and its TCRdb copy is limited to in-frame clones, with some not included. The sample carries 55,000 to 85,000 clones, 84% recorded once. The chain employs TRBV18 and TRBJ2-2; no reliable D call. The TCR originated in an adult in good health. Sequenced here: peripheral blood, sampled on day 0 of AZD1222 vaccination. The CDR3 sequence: CASSPREESTGELFF. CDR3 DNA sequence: TGTGCCAGCTCACCACGGGAAGAGAGCACCGGGGAGCTGTTTTTT.